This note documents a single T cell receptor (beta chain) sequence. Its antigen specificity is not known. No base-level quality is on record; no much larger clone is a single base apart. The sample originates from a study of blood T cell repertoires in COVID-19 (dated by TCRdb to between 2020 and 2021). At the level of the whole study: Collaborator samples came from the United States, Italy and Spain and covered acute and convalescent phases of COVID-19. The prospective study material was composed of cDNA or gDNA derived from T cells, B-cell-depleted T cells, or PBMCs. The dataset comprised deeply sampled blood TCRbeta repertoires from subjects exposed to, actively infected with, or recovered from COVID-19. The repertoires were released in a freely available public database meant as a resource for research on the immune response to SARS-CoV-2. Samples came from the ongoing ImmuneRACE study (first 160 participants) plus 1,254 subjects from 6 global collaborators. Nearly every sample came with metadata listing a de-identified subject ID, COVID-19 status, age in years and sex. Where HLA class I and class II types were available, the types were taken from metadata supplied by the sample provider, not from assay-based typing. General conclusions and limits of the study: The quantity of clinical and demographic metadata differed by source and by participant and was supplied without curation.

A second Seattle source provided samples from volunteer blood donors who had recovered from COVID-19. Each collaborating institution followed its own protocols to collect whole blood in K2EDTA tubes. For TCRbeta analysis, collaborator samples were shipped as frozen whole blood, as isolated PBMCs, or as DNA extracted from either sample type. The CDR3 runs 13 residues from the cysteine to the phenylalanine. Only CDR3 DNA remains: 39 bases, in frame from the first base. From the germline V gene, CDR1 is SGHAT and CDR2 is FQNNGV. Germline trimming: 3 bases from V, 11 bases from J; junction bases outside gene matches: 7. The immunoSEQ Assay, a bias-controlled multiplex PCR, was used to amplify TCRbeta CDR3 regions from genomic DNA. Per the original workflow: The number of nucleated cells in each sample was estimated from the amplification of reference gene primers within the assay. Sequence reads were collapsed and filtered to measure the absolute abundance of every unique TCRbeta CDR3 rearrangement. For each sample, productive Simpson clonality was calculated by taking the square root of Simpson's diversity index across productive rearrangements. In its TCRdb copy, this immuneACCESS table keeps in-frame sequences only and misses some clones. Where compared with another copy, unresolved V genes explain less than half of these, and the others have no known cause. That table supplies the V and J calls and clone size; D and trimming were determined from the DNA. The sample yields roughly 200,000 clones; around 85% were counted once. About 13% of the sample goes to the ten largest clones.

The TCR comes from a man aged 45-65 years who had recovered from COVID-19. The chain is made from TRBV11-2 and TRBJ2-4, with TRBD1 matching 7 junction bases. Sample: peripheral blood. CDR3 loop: CASSLGRQGVQYF. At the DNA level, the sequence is TGTGCCAGCAGCTTGGGTAGACAGGGCGTTCAGTACTTC.